Listed here are 16 T cell receptor beta chains from one sample, sequenced in a study of blood T cell repertoires in COVID-19. Data came from immunoSEQ multiplex PCR; TCRdb stores just in-frame clones and leaves some out. The sample records some 76,000 clones, 70% to 90% being singletons. Material for sequencing was peripheral blood. The receptors shown here come from a woman aged 60-75 years with acute or convalescent COVID-19.

The rearrangement joins TRBV24-1 to TRBJ1-4; 8 bases align to TRBD1. After removal of 7 bases from V and 7 bases from J, the junction contained 7 bases not matched to a gene. CDR1 is KGHDR, CDR2 SFDVKD, per germline. The CDR3 loop spans 14 amino acids. As DNA, the CDR3 is TGTGCCACCAGCCAGGGGGCAGTGGGTGAAAAACTGTTTTTT. It is translated as CATSQGAVGEKLFF.

This chain joins TRBV27 and TRBJ1-5; unclear D gene. This CDR3 contains 14 residues. Trimming removed 3 bases from V and 3 bases from J, with 9 bases in between. Germline values: CDR1 MNHEY, CDR2 SMNVEV (reference sequence). The CDR3 DNA sequence: TGTGCCAGCAGTTTGGGAGGGTCCAATCAGCCCCAGCATTTT. Translated: CASSLGGSNQPQHF.

The genes are TRBV2 and TRBJ1-2, with D unresolved. The V gene's germline CDR1 is SNHLY and CDR2 FYNNEI. Trimming removed 5 bases from V and 2 bases from J, with 6 bases in between. The length of the CDR3 is 12 residues. Written as DNA, the CDR3 is TGTGCCAGCAGTCCTGCGAACTATGGCTACACCTTC. Protein product: CASSPANYGYTF.

This sequence joins TRBV4-3 and TRBJ1-2, with 8 bases matching TRBD1. With 3 bases clipped from V and 2 bases from J, the junction kept 5 bases outside the gene matches. Germline CDR1 is LGHNA and CDR2 is YSLEER. This CDR3 region has 15 residues. CDR3 nucleotides: TGCGCCAGCAGCCAGTCCGGACAGGGCAACTATGGCTACACCTTC. It codes for CASSQSGQGNYGYTF.

The chain employs TRBV7-2 and TRBJ1-2, with D unresolved. The CDR3 loop spans 13 amino acids. The V gene lost 1 base and the J gene lost 7 bases, with 10 bases spanning the gap. Germline V gene sequence: CDR1 SGHTA, CDR2 FQGNSA. The CDR3 sequence: CASSLVRDGGYTF. CDR3 nucleotide sequence: TGTGCCAGCAGCTTAGTGCGCGATGGTGGCTACACCTTC.

The chain carries TRBV19 and TRBJ1-6, with TRBD1 matching 7 bases. The CDR3 has 15 amino acids. In germline, CDR1 is LNHDA, CDR2 SQIVND (reference sequence). After removal of 6 bases from V and 5 bases from J, the junction contained 7 bases not matched to a gene. The CDR3 DNA follows: TGTGCCAGTAGGAAAGGGACAGCCAATAATTCACCCCTCCACTTT. Protein product: CASRKGTANNSPLHF.

This clone appeared once. V is TRBV2 and J is TRBJ1-2; D might be TRBD1 (6 bases). The CDR3 extends over 15 amino acids. Trimming shortened V by 4 bases and J by 6 bases, and 18 bases separated the two germline ends. Germline values: CDR1 SNHLY, CDR2 FYNNEI. As DNA, the CDR3 is TGTGCCAGCAGTGTTTCAAGGGGGTTCGGGGATGGCTACACCTTC. This encodes CASSVSRGFGDGYTF.

The J gene is TRBJ1-3, the V gene TRBV10-3; tentatively, D is TRBD1 (6 bases). There are 15 residues in the CDR3. Germline V CDR1 and CDR2: ENHRY, SYGVKD. V was pared by 3 bases and J by 6 bases, with 15 bases between. Here the CDR3 DNA reads TGTGCCATCAGTGAACCTCGGACAGTAGAAAACACCATATATTTT. This codes for CAISEPRTVENTIYF.

The chain combines TRBV19 with TRBJ1-1; D is ambiguous. This CDR3 spans 14 amino acids. In germline, CDR1 is LNHDA, CDR2 SQIVND (reference sequence). Trimming removed 3 bases from V and 1 base from J, with 9 bases in between. The CDR3 protein is CASSINAGNTEAFF. For the CDR3, the DNA is TGTGCCAGTAGTATTAACGCAGGGAACACTGAAGCTTTCTTT.

This chain joins TRBV5-1 and TRBJ2-3; 8 bases align to TRBD1. J lost 8 bases, V lost 4 bases, and 9 bases had no gene match. Germline V gene lookup returns CDR1 SGHRS and CDR2 YFSETQ. The CDR3 has 14 residues. The CDR3 here is CASSLGQGRGTQYF. CDR3 nucleotides: TGCGCCAGCAGCCTAGGACAGGGAAGGGGTACGCAGTATTTT.

This clone is medium-sized within its sample. This chain joins TRBV6-1 and TRBJ2-5; possible D gene TRBD2, 5 bases. Germline CDR1 is MNHNS and CDR2 is SASEGT. Trimming removed 2 bases from V and 4 bases from J, with 20 bases in between. This CDR3 has 17 residues. This chain's CDR3 is CASSEKFRLEGGETQYF. DNA of the CDR3: TGTGCCAGCAGTGAAAAATTCAGGTTAGAGGGCGGAGAGACCCAGTACTTC.

CDR3 amino acids: CASSPLLQGHEQYF. CDR3 DNA: TGTGCCAGCAGCCCCCTCCTCCAGGGCCACGAGCAGTACTTC. The chain employs TRBV14 and TRBJ2-7; tentative D call: TRBD1 (5 bases). V was pared by 4 bases and J by 5 bases, with 15 bases between. This CDR3 is 14 amino acids long. CDR1 and CDR2 from the germline V gene are SGHDN and FVKESK.

A single count supports this clone. Here the CDR3 reads CASSSSGYEQYF. For the CDR3, the DNA is TGTGCCAGCAGTTCTAGCGGCTACGAGCAGTACTTC. The chain combines TRBV12-3 or TRBV12-4 with TRBJ2-7; 7 bases line up with TRBD2. Losses at the gene ends were 4 bases for V and 3 bases for J; bases not matched to a gene: 0. CDR3 size: 12 residues.

The chain links TRBV10-3 to TRBJ1-2; possibly TRBD1 for D (6 bases). The CDR3 consists of 14 residues. Germline lookup yields CDR1 ENHRY and CDR2 SYGVKD. V lost 10 bases and J lost 0, with 15 bases in between. The CDR3 coding sequence is TGTGCCACAACCCCACAGGGACCTAACTATGGCTACACCTTC. Translation: CATTPQGPNYGYTF.

V usage is TRBV13 and J usage is TRBJ1-5; D remains unclear. V was pared by 2 bases and J by 2 bases, with 4 bases between. The CDR3 spans 13 residues. CDR1 and CDR2 from the germline V gene are PRHDT and FYEKMQ (reference sequence). The CDR3 loop is CASSLYGNQPQHF. CDR3 bases: TGTGCCAGCAGCTTATATGGCAATCAGCCCCAGCATTTT.

V and J are TRBV6-5 and TRBJ1-6; perhaps TRBD1 as D (5 bases). Between the trimmed V and J ends, which lost 0 bases and 8 bases, there was a span of 11 bases. The germline V gene has CDR1 MNHEY and CDR2 SVGAGI. The CDR3 totals 15 residues. CDR3 region: CASSYSWGRYSPLHF. As DNA, the CDR3 is TGTGCCAGCAGTTACTCCTGGGGCAGATATTCACCCCTCCACTTT.